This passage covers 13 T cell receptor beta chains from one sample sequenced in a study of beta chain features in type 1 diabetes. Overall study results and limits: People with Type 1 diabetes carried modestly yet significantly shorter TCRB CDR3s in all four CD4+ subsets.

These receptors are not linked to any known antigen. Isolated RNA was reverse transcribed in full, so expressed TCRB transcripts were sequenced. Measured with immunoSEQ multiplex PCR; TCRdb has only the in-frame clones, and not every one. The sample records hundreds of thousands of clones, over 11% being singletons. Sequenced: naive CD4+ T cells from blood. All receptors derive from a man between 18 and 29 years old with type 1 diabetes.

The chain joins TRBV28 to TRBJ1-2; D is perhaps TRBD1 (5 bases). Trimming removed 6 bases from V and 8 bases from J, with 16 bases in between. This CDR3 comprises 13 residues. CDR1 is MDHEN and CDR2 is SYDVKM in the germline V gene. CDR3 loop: CASSESGAIGYTF. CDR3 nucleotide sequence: TGTGCCAGCAGCGAGAGTGGGGCGATAGGCTACACCTTC.

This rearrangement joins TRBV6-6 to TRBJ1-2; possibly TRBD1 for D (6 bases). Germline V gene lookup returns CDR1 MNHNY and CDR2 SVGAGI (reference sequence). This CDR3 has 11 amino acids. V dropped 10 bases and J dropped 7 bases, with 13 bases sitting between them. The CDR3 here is CATEGGTGYTF. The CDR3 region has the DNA TGTGCCACCGAGGGGGGGACTGGCTACACCTTC.

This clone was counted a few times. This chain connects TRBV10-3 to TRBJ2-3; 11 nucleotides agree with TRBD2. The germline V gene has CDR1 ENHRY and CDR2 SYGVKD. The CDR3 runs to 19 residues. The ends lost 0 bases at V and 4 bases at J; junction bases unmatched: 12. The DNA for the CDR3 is TGTGCCATCAGTGAGTCGGGTAGCGGGGGGGCCGATGCGCCAGATACGCAGTATTTT. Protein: CAISESGSGGADAPDTQYF.

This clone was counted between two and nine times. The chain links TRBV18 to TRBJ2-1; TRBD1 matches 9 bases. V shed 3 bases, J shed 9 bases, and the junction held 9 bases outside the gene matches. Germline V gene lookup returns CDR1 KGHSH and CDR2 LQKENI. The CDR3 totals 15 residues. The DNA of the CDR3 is TGTGCCAGCTCACCGGTACAACAGGGGGCCGGTGAGCAGTTCTTC. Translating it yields CASSPVQQGAGEQFF.

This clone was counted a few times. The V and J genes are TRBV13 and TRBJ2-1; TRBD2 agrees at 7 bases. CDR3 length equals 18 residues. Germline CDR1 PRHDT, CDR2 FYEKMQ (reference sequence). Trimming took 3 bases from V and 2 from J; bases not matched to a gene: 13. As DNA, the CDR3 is TGTGCCAGCAGCTTCGAACTCGGGGGGACGGAAACCTACAATGAGCAGTTCTTC. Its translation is CASSFELGGTETYNEQFF.

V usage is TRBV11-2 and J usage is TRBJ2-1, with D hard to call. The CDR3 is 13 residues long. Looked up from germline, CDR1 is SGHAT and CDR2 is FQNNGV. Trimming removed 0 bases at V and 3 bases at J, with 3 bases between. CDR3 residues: CASSLDSYNEQFF. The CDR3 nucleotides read TGTGCCAGCAGCTTAGATAGCTACAATGAGCAGTTCTTC. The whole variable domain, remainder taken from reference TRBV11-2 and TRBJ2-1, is EAGVAQSPRYKIIEKRQSVAFWCNPISGHATLYWYQQILGQGPKLLIQFQNNGVVDDSQLPKDRFSAERLKGVDSTLKIQPAKLEDSAVYLCASSLDSYNEQFFGPGTRLTVL.

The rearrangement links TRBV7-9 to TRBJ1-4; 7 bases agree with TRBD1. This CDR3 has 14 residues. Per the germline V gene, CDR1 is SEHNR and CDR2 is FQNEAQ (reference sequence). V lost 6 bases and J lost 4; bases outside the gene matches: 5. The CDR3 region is CASRTGQHNEKLFF. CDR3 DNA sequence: TGTGCCAGCAGGACGGGACAGCATAATGAAAAACTGTTTTTT.

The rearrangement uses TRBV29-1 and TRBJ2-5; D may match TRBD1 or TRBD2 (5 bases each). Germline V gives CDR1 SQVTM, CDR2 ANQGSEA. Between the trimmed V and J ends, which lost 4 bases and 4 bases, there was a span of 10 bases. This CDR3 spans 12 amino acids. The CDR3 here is CSVGDPPETQYF. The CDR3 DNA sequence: TGCAGCGTTGGGGACCCACCAGAGACCCAGTACTTC.

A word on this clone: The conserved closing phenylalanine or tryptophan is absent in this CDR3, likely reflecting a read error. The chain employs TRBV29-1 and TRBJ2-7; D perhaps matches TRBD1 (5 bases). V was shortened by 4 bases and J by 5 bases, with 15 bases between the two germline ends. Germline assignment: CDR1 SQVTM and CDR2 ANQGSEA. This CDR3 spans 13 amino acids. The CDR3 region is CSVALGAEDEQYY. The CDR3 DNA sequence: TGCAGCGTTGCCCTAGGGGCTGAAGACGAGCAGTACTAC.

CDR3 region: CASSLTGYEQYF. The CDR3 bases are TGTGCCAGCAGCTTAACTGGGTACGAGCAGTACTTC. V gene TRBV5-6 combines with J gene TRBJ2-7; no clear D gene. CDR1 SGHDT and CDR2 YYEEEE come from the germline V gene. V was clipped by 2 bases and J by 4 bases, with 7 bases between them. CDR3 size: 12 residues.

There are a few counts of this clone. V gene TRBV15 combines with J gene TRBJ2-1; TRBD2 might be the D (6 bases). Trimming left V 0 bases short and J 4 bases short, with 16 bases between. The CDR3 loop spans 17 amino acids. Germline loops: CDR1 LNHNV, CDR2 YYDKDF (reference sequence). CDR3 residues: CATSREDSEGPYNEQFF. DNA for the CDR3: TGTGCCACCAGCAGAGAGGATTCGGAGGGCCCTTACAATGAGCAGTTCTTC.

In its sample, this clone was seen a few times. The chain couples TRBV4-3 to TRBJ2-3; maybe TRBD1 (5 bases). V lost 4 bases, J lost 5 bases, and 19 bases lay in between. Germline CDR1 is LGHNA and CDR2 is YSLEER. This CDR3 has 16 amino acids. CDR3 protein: CASSPLPGKSGDTQYF. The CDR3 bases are TGCGCCAGCAGCCCCCTCCCAGGGAAATCGGGAGATACGCAGTATTTT.

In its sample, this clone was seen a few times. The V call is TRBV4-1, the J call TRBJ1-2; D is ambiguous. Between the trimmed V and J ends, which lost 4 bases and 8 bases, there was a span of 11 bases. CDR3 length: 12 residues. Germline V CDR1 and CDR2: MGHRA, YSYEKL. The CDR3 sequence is CASSPDLQGYTF. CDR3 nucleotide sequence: TGCGCCAGCAGCCCAGACTTGCAGGGCTACACCTTC.